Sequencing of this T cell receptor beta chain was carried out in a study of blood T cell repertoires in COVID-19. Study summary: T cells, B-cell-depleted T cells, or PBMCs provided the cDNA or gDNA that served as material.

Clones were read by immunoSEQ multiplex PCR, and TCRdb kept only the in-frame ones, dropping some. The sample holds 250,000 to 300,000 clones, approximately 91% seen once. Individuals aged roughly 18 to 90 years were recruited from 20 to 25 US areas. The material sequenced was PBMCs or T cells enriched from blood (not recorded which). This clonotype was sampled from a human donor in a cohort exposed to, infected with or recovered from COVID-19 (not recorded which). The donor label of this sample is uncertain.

The CDR3 nucleotides read TGCGCCAGCAGCCAGGGCCGGGCCCGGGGGGCCTCGTACAATGAGCAGTTCTTC. The encoded protein is CASSQGRARGASYNEQFF. The chain is built from TRBV4-1 and TRBJ2-1, with D maybe TRBD2 (7 bases). Deletions cut 3 bases from V and 4 bases from J, with 22 bases between. The germline V gene encodes CDR1 MGHRA and CDR2 YSYEKL. This CDR3 contains 18 residues.